The next 25 T cell receptor beta chains were all read from a single sample in a study of T cell responses to AZD1222 COVID-19 vaccine. Sequencing was performed with immunoSEQ multiplex PCR; in TCRdb, only in-frame clones are kept and a portion is missing. Of some 180,000 clones in the sample, roughly 92% were seen once. The sample in question was peripheral blood, obtained on day 0 of AZD1222 vaccination. The receptors were sampled from an adult in good health.

The chain uses TRBV6-5 and TRBJ2-7, with TRBD1 identical over 9 bases. Germline V gene lookup returns CDR1 MNHEY and CDR2 SVGAGI. Trimming cost V 7 bases and J 4 bases; bases outside gene matches: 5. CDR3 size: 13 residues. CDR3 region: CASTSGTGYEQYF. CDR3 bases: TGTGCCAGCACCTCCGGGACAGGGTACGAGCAGTACTTC.

This chain uses TRBV19 with TRBJ1-1, with D maybe TRBD1 (6 bases). CDR3 size: 17 residues. Germline CDR1 reads LNHDA; CDR2 reads SQIVND (reference sequence). V lost 7 bases, J lost 1 base, and 22 bases lay in between. CDR3 sequence: CASTPRDTGTKNTEAFF. In DNA, the CDR3 is TGTGCCAGTACCCCAAGGGATACAGGGACAAAGAACACTGAAGCTTTCTTT.

The V gene is TRBV5-6, the J gene TRBJ2-2; 9 bases match TRBD1. V trimming: 2 bases; J trimming: 6 bases; junction bases outside the gene matches: 8. Germline-derived CDR1 and CDR2 are SGHDT and YYEEEE. The length of the CDR3 is 16 residues. CDR3: CASSLDRGTRSGELFF. The CDR3 bases are TGTGCCAGCAGCTTAGACAGGGGGACCCGGTCCGGGGAGCTGTTTTTT. The full variable domain, its missing parts supplied by reference TRBV5-6 and TRBJ2-2, is DAGVTQSPTHLIKTRGQQVTLRCSPKSGHDTVSWYQQALGQGPQFIFQYYEEEERQRGNFPDRFSGHQFPNYSSELNVNALLLGDSALYLCASSLDRGTRSGELFFGEGSRLTVL.

The chain recombines TRBV7-2 with TRBJ1-1; maybe TRBD1 (5 bases). Germline V gene sequence: CDR1 SGHTA, CDR2 FQGNSA. The CDR3 is made up of 15 amino acids. V was pared by 3 bases and J by 1 base, with 12 bases between. This CDR3 is CASSFRGTENTEAFF. The CDR3 nucleotides read TGTGCCAGCAGCTTTCGGGGGACGGAGAACACTGAAGCTTTCTTT.

The chain employs TRBV19 and TRBJ1-5; TRBD1 aligns across 7 bases. The CDR3 has 15 amino acids. Germline V gene data show CDR1 as LNHDA and CDR2 as SQIVND (reference sequence). Trimming removed 5 bases from V and 4 bases from J; junction bases left unmatched: 8. CDR3 bases: TGTGCCAGTAGTCAAGGACAGGCCGAGAATCAGCCCCAGCATTTT. Translating gives CASSQGQAENQPQHF.

V gene TRBV2 combines with J gene TRBJ1-3; D may be TRBD1 (5 bases). Germline CDR1 SNHLY, CDR2 FYNNEI. V dropped 6 bases and J dropped 2 bases, with 14 bases sitting between them. The CDR3 runs 15 residues. The CDR3 DNA follows: TGTGCCAGCAGCTTCGCACGGGGCGCTGGAAACACCATATATTTT. Its translation: CASSFARGAGNTIYF.

The chain combines TRBV19 with TRBJ2-4, with 7 nucleotides matching TRBD1. With 5 bases clipped from V and 5 bases from J, the junction kept 3 bases outside the gene matches. Germline V gene data show CDR1 as LNHDA and CDR2 as SQIVND (reference sequence). The CDR3 spans 13 residues. CDR3 DNA: TGTGCCAGTAGTTCAGGGGGTGAAAACATTCAGTACTTC. It yields the protein CASSSGGENIQYF.

This clone was seen a handful of times. V usage is TRBV6-4 and J usage is TRBJ2-1; D unclear. The CDR3 length is 15 residues. The V end was cut by 4 bases, the J end by 2 bases, with 12 bases between. CDR1 is MRHNA and CDR2 is SNTAGT in the germline V gene. CDR3 amino acids: CASSVKGDPYNEQFF. CDR3 coding DNA: TGTGCCAGCAGTGTTAAGGGTGACCCCTACAATGAGCAGTTCTTC.

The chain links TRBV5-6 to TRBJ2-1, with 9 bases identical to TRBD1. The CDR3 loop spans 14 amino acids. From germline, CDR1 is SGHDT and CDR2 YYEEEE. After removal of 2 bases from V and 10 bases from J, the junction contained 7 bases not matched to a gene. The DNA of the CDR3 is TGTGCCAGCAGCTTCCGGGACAGGGTTGAAGAGCAGTTCTTC. Translated, it gives CASSFRDRVEEQFF.

V usage is TRBV19 and J usage is TRBJ1-1; D is unclear. Trimming took off 6 bases at V and 1 base at J, with 15 bases between the two ends. CDR1 is LNHDA and CDR2 is SQIVND in the germline V gene (reference sequence). The CDR3 contains 15 residues. CDR3 in DNA: TGTGCCAGTAGCGAAATCATCCGGCGGAACACTGAAGCTTTCTTT. Its translation is CASSEIIRRNTEAFF.

The chain links TRBV5-8 to TRBJ1-1; weak D call: TRBD1 (6 bases). V was cut by 0 bases and J by 4 bases, with 16 bases left in between. From germline, CDR1 is SGHTS and CDR2 YDEGEE. CDR3 size: 16 residues. CDR3: CASSLAKRGVGTEAFF. Here the CDR3 DNA reads TGTGCCAGCAGCTTGGCAAAAAGGGGGGTGGGCACTGAAGCTTTCTTT. The full variable domain, in which reference TRBV5-8 and TRBJ1-1 provide the parts outside the CDR3, is EAGVTQSPTHLIKTRGQQATLRCSPISGHTSVYWYQQALGLGLQFLLWYDEGEERNRGNFPPRFSGRQFPNYSSELNVNALELEDSALYLCASSLAKRGVGTEAFFGQGTRLTVV.

This chain connects TRBV19 to TRBJ2-4; D uncertain. Germline CDR1 and CDR2: LNHDA and SQIVND (reference sequence). The V gene lost 3 bases and the J gene lost 0 bases, with 15 bases spanning the gap. The CDR3 extends over 17 amino acids. In DNA, the CDR3 is TGTGCCAGTAGTATTGAAGGGCAGCTACTAGCCAAAAACATTCAGTACTTC. Translation: CASSIEGQLLAKNIQYF.

The genes are TRBV7-8 and TRBJ2-1; 12 positions match TRBD2. Losses at the gene ends were 5 bases for V and 12 bases for J; bases not matched to a gene: 11. Germline CDR1 reads SGHVS; CDR2 reads FQNEAQ. The CDR3 runs 15 residues. CDR3 protein: CASSIPSGGASLQFF. CDR3 sequence (DNA): TGTGCCAGCAGCATTCCTAGCGGGGGGGCCTCTTTGCAGTTCTTC. Drawing the rest from reference TRBV7-8 and TRBJ2-1, the complete variable domain is GAGVSQSPRYKVAKRGQDVALRCDPISGHVSLFWYQQALGQGPEFLTYFQNEAQLDKSGLPSDRFFAERPEGSVSTLKIQRTQQEDSAVYLCASSIPSGGASLQFFGPGTRLTVL.

This clone came up once. The rearrangement uses TRBV23-1 and TRBJ1-2, with D unclear. TRBV23-1 is identified as an open reading frame with a role that is uncertain. V lost 6 bases and J 4 bases, leaving 15 bases between the germline ends. The CDR3 runs to 14 residues. In nucleotides, the CDR3 is TGCGCCAGCAGAGAGGACGGTCGGGGCTATGGCTACACCTTC. This codes for CASREDGRGYGYTF.

The rearrangement joins TRBV5-6 to TRBJ1-1; D remains unclear. This CDR3 contains 15 residues. Deletions cut 4 bases from V and 1 base from J, with 14 bases between. Germline V CDR1 and CDR2: SGHDT, YYEEEE. The CDR3 DNA is TGTGCCAGCAGCCAATGGACGGTGGAGAACACTGAAGCTTTCTTT. Translation gives CASSQWTVENTEAFF. The variable domain in full, completed from reference TRBV5-6 and TRBJ1-1, reads DAGVTQSPTHLIKTRGQQVTLRCSPKSGHDTVSWYQQALGQGPQFIFQYYEEEERQRGNFPDRFSGHQFPNYSSELNVNALLLGDSALYLCASSQWTVENTEAFFGQGTRLTVV.

The rearrangement uses TRBV3-1 (or the pseudogene TRBV3-2) and TRBJ1-2, with D perhaps TRBD1 (5 bases). This CDR3 has 15 residues. Germline loops: CDR1 LGHDT, CDR2 YNNKEL (reference sequence). Deletions cut 8 bases from V and 3 bases from J, with 19 bases between. The CDR3 coding sequence is TGTGCCAGCTGGCCGCGGGGAGGGGTGGACTATGGCTACACCTTC. Translated, it gives CASWPRGGVDYGYTF.

The CDR3 sequence: CASSQDPGRVEFWSYGYTF. The DNA of the CDR3 is TGCGCCAGCAGCCAAGATCCGGGCAGGGTGGAATTCTGGAGCTATGGCTACACCTTC. This chain links TRBV4-1 with TRBJ1-2, with D possibly being TRBD1 (5 bases). V lost 0 bases to trimming and J lost 4 bases, with 24 bases between them. The CDR3 totals 19 residues. From germline, CDR1 is MGHRA and CDR2 YSYEKL.

The chain carries TRBV19 and TRBJ2-2, with a weak D call TRBD1 (5 bases). V was cut by 5 bases and J by 3 bases, with 10 bases left in between. Germline CDR1 is LNHDA and CDR2 is SQIVND (reference sequence). The CDR3 sequence is 14 residues long. CDR3 sequence reads: CASSFDSYTGELFF. CDR3 in DNA: TGTGCCAGTAGTTTCGACAGTTACACCGGGGAGCTGTTTTTT. Filled out from reference TRBV19 and TRBJ2-2, the complete variable domain reads DGGITQSPKYLFRKEGQNVTLSCEQNLNHDAMYWYRQDPGQGLRLIYYSQIVNDFQKGDIAEGYSVSREKKESFPLTVTSAQKNPTAFYLCASSFDSYTGELFFGEGSRLTVL.

J is TRBJ2-3 and V is TRBV27; D not certain. Germline lookup yields CDR1 MNHEY and CDR2 SMNVEV (reference sequence). The CDR3 has 14 residues. The V and J ends lost 1 base and 2 bases respectively, with 7 bases between them. This CDR3 reads CASSLYQPTDTQYF. Written as DNA, the CDR3 is TGTGCCAGCAGTTTATACCAGCCCACAGATACGCAGTATTTT.

The J gene is TRBJ1-2, the V gene TRBV24-1, with D unresolved. The germline gives CDR1 KGHDR, CDR2 SFDVKD. Trimming cost V 3 bases and J 8 bases, with 12 bases left between them. The CDR3 runs to 13 residues. This chain's CDR3 is CATSDGSGLGYTF. CDR3 sequence (DNA): TGTGCCACCAGTGATGGTTCTGGGTTGGGCTACACCTTC.

The chain links TRBV20-1 to TRBJ1-4; D possibly corresponds to TRBD1 (6 bases). V was clipped by 3 bases and J by 10 bases, with 6 bases between them. Germline V gives CDR1 DFQATT, CDR2 SNEGSKA (reference sequence). The CDR3 sequence is 10 residues long. In nucleotides, the CDR3 is TGCAGTGCTAGGGACAGAAAACTGTTTTTT. This codes for CSARDRKLFF.

The gene calls are TRBV28 and TRBJ1-5; D perhaps matches TRBD1 (6 bases). The CDR3 contains 16 residues. Trimming took 1 base from V and 5 from J, leaving 15 bases between them. Germline V lookup: CDR1 MDHEN, CDR2 SYDVKM. In DNA, the CDR3 is TGTGCCAGCAGTTTATTTGGGACACCATGGGATCAGCCCCAGCATTTT. Translating it yields CASSLFGTPWDQPQHF. The whole variable domain, remainder taken from reference TRBV28 and TRBJ1-5, is DVKVTQSSRYLVKRTGEKVFLECVQDMDHENMFWYRQDPGLGLRLIYFSYDVKMKEKGDIPEGYSVSREKKERFSLILESASTNQTSMYLCASSLFGTPWDQPQHFGDGTRLSIL.

This sequence joins TRBV5-5 and TRBJ1-1, with 7 positions matching TRBD1. With V trimmed by 4 bases and J by 0 bases, 6 bases remained unmatched. CDR3 size: 15 residues. CDR1 and CDR2 (germline): SGHKS, YYEKEE (reference sequence). CDR3 in amino acids: CASSAGQNLNTEAFF. The CDR3, as DNA: TGTGCCAGCAGCGCGGGACAGAATTTGAACACTGAAGCTTTCTTT.

V and J are TRBV4-2 and TRBJ2-1; D might be TRBD2 (5 bases). The CDR3 is 14 residues long. The V gene lost 4 bases and the J gene lost 8 bases, with 15 bases spanning the gap. Looked up from germline, CDR1 is LGHNA and CDR2 is YNFKEQ. The CDR3: CASSPYMGDDEQFF. The CDR3 region has the DNA TGTGCCAGCAGCCCCTACATGGGAGATGATGAGCAGTTCTTC.

This clone came up a few times. This chain connects TRBV10-3 to TRBJ1-6; D remains ambiguous. This CDR3 has 16 amino acids. V lost 4 bases to trimming and J lost 5 bases, with 15 bases between them. Germline loops: CDR1 ENHRY, CDR2 SYGVKD. In DNA, the CDR3 is TGTGCCATCAGTGCAATGGGCATTCGGGATAATTCACCCCTCCACTTT. Amino acid sequence: CAISAMGIRDNSPLHF.